This T cell receptor (beta chain) was captured by sequencing in a study of T cells in Graves' hyperthyroidism and ophthalmopathy. Turning to the study itself: Sampling of peripheral blood happened at initial diagnosis, prior to any treatment.

TCR beta CDR3 region amplification was performed from RNA transcripts. A first-round RT-PCR of the TCR CDR3 used the HTBI primer set. Using its own MiXCR run on the multiplex PCR reads, TCRdb lists one record per CDR3 protein. The sample lists more than 300,000 distinct CDR3 sequences, over 10% occurring once. Clinical symptoms, serum thyroxine, TRAb, thyroid ultrasound and orbital computed tomography informed diagnoses. Germline V lookup: CDR1 SGHTA, CDR2 FQGNSA. The CDR3 runs to 13 residues. V lost 1 base and J lost 9, with 10 bases in between. This clonotype was seen repeatedly, ten times or more. Antigen specificity is unknown. Study-wide results and limits: Ophthalmopathy was model-predicted a median roughly 6.5 months pre-onset. Most thyroid clonotypes that were expanded above 0.001 also turned up in blood.

J is TRBJ2-1 and V is TRBV7-2, with unresolved D. Sequences were obtained from blood. This sequence originates from a woman in her late teens or twenties with Graves' hyperthyroidism. DNA for the CDR3: TGTGCCAGCAGCTTAGGGTCGTATAGTGAGCAGTTCTTC. It is translated as CASSLGSYSEQFF.